The clone carrying this TCR beta chain was counted a single time. This sample is drawn from a study of blood T cell repertoires in COVID-19. As for the study in general: The study drew acute and convalescent COVID-19 samples from the United States, Italy and Spain. Nucleic acid was either cDNA or gDNA, and it came from T cells, B-cell-depleted T cells, or PBMCs.

Per the original data handling: Estimation of nucleated cell counts was performed using reference gene primer amplification. The repertoire was sequenced with immunoSEQ multiplex PCR; TCRdb's copy has only in-frame clones and lacks some. The DNA was the basis for D and trimming; V, J and clone size are from that table. The sample includes tens of thousands of clones, approximately 82% seen only once; the top ten take 5% to 6.5%. Unmatched junction bases numbered 3, after V lost 3 bases and J lost 0 bases. CDR1 and CDR2 (germline): SGHKS, YYEKEE (reference sequence). The CDR3 has 17 amino acids. The sample was peripheral blood. The source is a man aged 45 to 65 with active COVID-19. V and J are TRBV5-5 and TRBJ2-6, with 10 bases fitting TRBD1. The DNA of the CDR3 is TGTGCCAGCAGCTCAGGACAGGGGGGCTCTGGGGCCAACGTCCTGACTTTC. Translation gives CASSSGQGGSGANVLTF.